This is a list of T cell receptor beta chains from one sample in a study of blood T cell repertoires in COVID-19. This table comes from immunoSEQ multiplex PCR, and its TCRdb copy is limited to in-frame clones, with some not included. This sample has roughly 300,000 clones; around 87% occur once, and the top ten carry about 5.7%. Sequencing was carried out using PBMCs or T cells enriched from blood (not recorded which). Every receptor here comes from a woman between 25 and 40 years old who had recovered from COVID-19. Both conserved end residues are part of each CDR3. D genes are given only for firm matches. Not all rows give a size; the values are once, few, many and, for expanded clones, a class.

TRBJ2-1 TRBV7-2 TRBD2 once CASSPVLAGKTYNEQFF TGTGCCAGCAGCCCGGTCCTAGCGGGGAAAACCTACAATGAGCAGTTCTTC
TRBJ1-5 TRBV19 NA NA CASSTGHYSNQPQHF TGTGCCAGTAGTACGGGACACTATAGCAATCAGCCCCAGCATTTT
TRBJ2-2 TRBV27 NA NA CASSRYGVVGGELFF TGTGCCAGCAGCCGGTACGGGGTGGTTGGCGGGGAGCTGTTTTTT
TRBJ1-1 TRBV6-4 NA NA CASSDGKGVNTEAFF TGTGCCAGCAGTGACGGGAAGGGGGTGAACACTGAAGCTTTCTTT
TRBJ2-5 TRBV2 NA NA CASSESRGGRGQETQYF TGTGCCAGCAGTGAAAGCCGGGGAGGGAGGGGGCAAGAGACCCAGTACTTC
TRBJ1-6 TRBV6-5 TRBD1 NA CASSLTGQGGSPLHF TGTGCCAGCAGTCTTACGGGACAGGGGGGGTCACCCCTCCACTTT
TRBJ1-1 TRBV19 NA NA CASSIRGGPEAFF TGTGCCAGTAGTATACGGGGGGGCCCTGAAGCTTTCTTT
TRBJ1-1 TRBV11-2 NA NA CASSPATVWSTEAFF TGTGCCAGCAGCCCGGCGACAGTTTGGAGCACTGAAGCTTTCTTT
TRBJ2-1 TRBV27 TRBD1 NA CASSGGTGSWGEQFF TGTGCCAGCAGTGGGGGGACAGGGTCTTGGGGTGAGCAGTTCTTC
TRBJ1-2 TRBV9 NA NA CASSVDPRGTYGYTF TGTGCCAGCAGCGTAGATCCGCGAGGAACGTATGGCTACACCTTC
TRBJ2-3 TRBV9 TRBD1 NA CASSAQGALTDTQYF TGTGCCAGCAGCGCCCAGGGGGCTTTGACAGATACGCAGTATTTT
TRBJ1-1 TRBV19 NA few CASRAQGRENTEAFF TGTGCCAGTAGGGCACAAGGGAGGGAGAACACTGAAGCTTTCTTT
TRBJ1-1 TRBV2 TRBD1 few CASSLDRATEAFF TGTGCCAGCAGCCTAGACAGGGCCACTGAAGCTTTCTTT